These T cell receptor beta chains were read from a single sample in a study of T cells in Graves' hyperthyroidism and ophthalmopathy. One entry per CDR3 protein, called by TCRdb with MiXCR from the multiplex PCR reads. The sample shows about 290,000 distinct CDR3 sequences, approximately 15% of them seen only once. What was sequenced was blood. All receptors derive from a woman in her thirties or forties with Graves' hyperthyroidism. The CDR3 runs from the conserved cysteine through the conserved F or W. The D gene is left open where the match is weak. The size entry is marked missing in some rows and otherwise reads once, few, many or a size class.

size,J,V,D,CDR3,DNA
many,TRBJ2-1,TRBV9,TRBD2,CASSALLAGGNEQFF,TGTGCCAGCAGCGCCCTTCTAGCGGGAGGGAATGAGCAGTTCTTC
many,TRBJ1-1,TRBV28,.,CASSSPSLGTEAFF,TGTGCCAGCAGTTCGCCCTCACTCGGCACTGAAGCTTTCTTT
many,TRBJ2-1,TRBV11-2,.,CASSLRGGRAHNEQFF,TGTGCCAGCAGCTTAAGGGGGGGGAGGGCCCACAATGAGCAGTTCTTC
many,TRBJ2-5,TRBV2,TRBD2,CASRPQGLAALSQYF,TGTGCCAGCAGGCCCCAGGGACTAGCCGCATTGTCCCAGTACTTC
few,TRBJ2-2,TRBV6-8,TRBD1,CASNRPGQVAGELFF,TGTGCCAGCAATCGGCCGGGACAGGTGGCCGGGGAGCTGTTTTTT
many,TRBJ1-5,TRBV6-1,.,CTSNGIGQPQHF,TGTACCAGCAATGGGATAGGCCAGCCCCAGCATTTT
few,TRBJ2-3,TRBV20-1,TRBD2,CSAAPGLASPRTQYF,TGCAGTGCTGCACCGGGACTAGCGAGCCCCCGTACGCAGTATTTT
many,TRBJ2-1,TRBV11-1,.,CASSLADGQIASYNEQFF,TGTGCCAGCAGCTTAGCGGACGGACAGATAGCGAGCTACAATGAGCAGTTCTTC
many,TRBJ2-3,TRBV2,TRBD2,CASSGLASDTQYF,TGTGCCAGCAGTGGACTAGCGTCAGATACGCAGTATTTT
many,TRBJ2-5,TRBV3-1,.,CASSLRRGNNQETQYF,TGTGCCAGCAGCCTCAGAAGGGGGAACAACCAAGAGACCCAGTACTTC
many,TRBJ2-3,TRBV6-2/TRBV6-3,.,CASSYRDPSTDTQYF,TGTGCCAGCAGTTACCGGGACCCCAGCACAGATACGCAGTATTTT
.,TRBJ1-5,TRBV5-6,.,CASSLGHRLDQPQHF,TGTGCCAGCAGCTTAGGGCACAGGCTTGATCAGCCCCAGCATTTT
few,TRBJ2-4,TRBV19,.,CASSVSGSDYRNIQYF,TGTGCCAGTAGTGTCTCGGGGAGCGACTATAGGAACATTCAGTACTTC
many,TRBJ1-2,TRBV5-5,.,CASSLWNYGYTF,TGTGCCAGCAGCTTGTGGAACTATGGCTACACCTTC
few,TRBJ2-1,TRBV6-1,TRBD2,CASSEVAGANNEQFF,TGTGCCAGCAGTGAAGTGGCGGGAGCGAACAATGAGCAGTTCTTC
few,TRBJ1-5,TRBV18,.,CASSPQDSQPQHF,TGTGCCAGCTCGCCCCAGGATTCACAGCCCCAGCATTTT
many,TRBJ1-6,TRBV28,TRBD1,CASTQGAGGYNSPLHF,TGTGCCAGCACCCAAGGGGCAGGGGGATATAATTCACCCCTCCACTTT
.,TRBJ1-5,TRBV29-1,.,CSVAGEVAGPQHF,TGCAGCGTTGCAGGGGAGGTGGCCGGGCCCCAGCATTTT
many,TRBJ1-2,TRBV20-1,TRBD1,CSASDRGLGYTF,TGCAGTGCTAGCGACAGGGGACTAGGCTACACCTTC
.,TRBJ2-3,TRBV20-1,TRBD2,CSAPPTSGRALDTQYF,TGCAGTGCTCCACCGACTAGCGGGAGGGCCTTAGATACGCAGTATTTT
.,TRBJ2-3,TRBV2,TRBD2,CASRVLAGRGPSTDTQYF,TGTGCCAGCAGAGTACTAGCGGGACGGGGTCCTTCCACAGATACGCAGTATTTT
.,TRBJ2-2,TRBV5-1,.,CASSLGVSDFTGELFF,TGCGCCAGCAGCTTAGGGGTTTCGGATTTCACCGGGGAGCTGTTTTTT
.,TRBJ2-1,TRBV5-5,TRBD1,CASSPGTGGVGEQFF,TGTGCCAGCAGCCCCGGGACAGGGGGTGTCGGTGAGCAGTTCTTC
.,TRBJ1-1,TRBV20-1,TRBD1,CSARVLDRATEAFF,TGCAGTGCCAGAGTTTTGGACAGGGCTACTGAAGCTTTCTTT
many,TRBJ1-5,TRBV28,.,CASSLLGGFYQPQHF,TGTGCCAGCAGTTTATTAGGGGGGTTCTATCAGCCCCAGCATTTT
few,TRBJ2-7,TRBV20-1,.,CSARDRRRSAPGEQYF,TGCAGTGCTAGAGATAGGAGGCGTAGCGCCCCAGGCGAGCAGTACTTC
once,TRBJ2-1,TRBV4-2,TRBD2,CASSPYASSGSGDEQFF,TGTGCCAGCAGCCCATACGCAAGTAGCGGGAGTGGGGATGAGCAGTTCTTC
.,TRBJ2-1,TRBV20-1,.,CRAGCSYNEQFF,TGCAGAGCCGGGTGCTCCTACAATGAGCAGTTCTTC
many,TRBJ1-3,TRBV12-3/TRBV12-4,TRBD1,CASSSSDRDYGNTIYF,TGTGCCAGCAGTTCGTCGGACAGGGACTACGGAAACACCATATATTTT
many,TRBJ1-2,TRBV2,.,CASSDLRDTVEGSYGYTF,TGTGCCAGCAGTGATCTTCGGGACACCGTCGAGGGAAGCTATGGCTACACCTTC
few,TRBJ2-1,TRBV7-2,.,CASSTTTYNEQFF,TGTGCCAGCTCGACAACGACTTACAATGAGCAGTTCTTC
few,TRBJ1-5,TRBV28,.,CASSFLGAHQPQHF,TGTGCCAGCAGTTTTCTAGGGGCGCATCAGCCCCAGCATTTT
many,TRBJ1-1,TRBV7-2,.,CASSPGGGQNTEAFF,TGTGCCAGCAGCCCGGGGGGGGGACAGAACACTGAAGCTTTCTTT
.,TRBJ2-2,TRBV10-3,.,CAISVMGEHGELFF,TGTGCCATCAGCGTGATGGGCGAACACGGGGAGCTGTTTTTT
many,TRBJ2-3,TRBV20-1,.,CSAPRGDSNTDTQYF,TGCAGTGCGCCCCGGGGAGACAGTAACACAGATACGCAGTATTTT
many,TRBJ2-1,TRBV11-3,.,CASSFTSSYNEQFF,TGTGCCAGCAGCTTTACTAGCTCCTACAATGAGCAGTTCTTC
many,TRBJ2-7,TRBV5-5,TRBD2,CASSLTSGRASYEQYF,TGTGCCAGCAGCTTGACTAGCGGGAGAGCCTCCTACGAGCAGTACTTC
few,TRBJ1-6,TRBV15,.,CATSSKGGNSPLHF,TGTGCCACCAGTTCCAAAGGAGGTAATTCACCCCTCCACTTT
many,TRBJ1-1,TRBV7-2,.,CASSLQRNAEAFF,TGTGCCAGCAGCTTACAGAGGAACGCTGAAGCTTTCTTT
many,TRBJ1-4,TRBV15,.,CATSEDAGGEKLFF,TGTGCCACCAGCGAAGACGCCGGAGGGGAAAAACTGTTTTTT
many,TRBJ2-3,TRBV20-1,TRBD2,CSAHRLAGGRVTQYF,TGCAGTGCTCATCGACTAGCGGGAGGGAGGGTTACGCAGTATTTT
.,TRBJ1-1,TRBV11-2,TRBD1,CASSYLSTGTRNEAFF,TGTGCCAGCAGCTACCTCTCGACAGGGACGAGGAATGAAGCTTTCTTT
many,TRBJ2-2,TRBV9,.,CASSNLARPNTGELFF,TGTGCCAGCAGCAACCTCGCGCGCCCGAACACCGGGGAGCTGTTTTTT
many,TRBJ1-2,TRBV12-3/TRBV12-4,TRBD1,CASSSTDRLGYTF,TGTGCCAGCAGCTCGACGGACAGGCTTGGCTACACCTTC
many,TRBJ2-7,TRBV6-1,.,CASTSGPRAYEQYF,TGTGCCAGCACCTCAGGACCAAGGGCCTACGAGCAGTACTTC
many,TRBJ2-1,TRBV20-1,TRBD2,CSARTSGRASYNEQFF,TGCAGTGCTAGGACTAGCGGGAGGGCCTCCTACAATGAGCAGTTCTTC
many,TRBJ1-2,TRBV20-1,.,CSATLRHGYTF,TGCAGTGCCACTTTGAGACATGGCTACACCTTC
few,TRBJ2-1,TRBV6-2/TRBV6-3,.,CASSYKRDNEQFF,TGTGCCAGCAGTTACAAGAGGGACAATGAGCAGTTCTTC
many,TRBJ2-7,TRBV11-2,.,CASRLGAYEQYF,TGTGCCAGCAGACTAGGAGCCTACGAGCAGTACTTC
many,TRBJ1-5,TRBV6-1,TRBD1,CASSDGTGGSQPQHF,TGTGCCAGCAGTGATGGGACAGGGGGCAGTCAGCCCCAGCATTTT
many,TRBJ1-1,TRBV18,.,CASSPISGNTEAFF,TGTGCCAGCTCACCCATCTCAGGTAACACTGAAGCTTTCTTT
.,TRBJ2-1,TRBV5-6,TRBD2,CTSSSSGGSSYNEQFF,TGTACCAGCAGCTCCTCGGGGGGGAGCTCCTACAATGAGCAGTTCTTC
many,TRBJ1-1,TRBV5-8,.,CASSPVPMNTEAFF,TGTGCCAGCAGCCCCGTACCCATGAACACTGAAGCTTTCTTT
many,TRBJ1-1,TRBV7-8,TRBD1,CASSSQGRGTEAFF,TGTGCCAGCAGTTCACAGGGGAGGGGCACTGAAGCTTTCTTT
.,TRBJ2-7,TRBV5-5,.,CASSLALAKDSYEQYF,TGTGCCAGCAGCTTGGCCCTAGCGAAGGACTCCTACGAGCAGTACTTC
few,TRBJ1-3,TRBV10-3,.,CAISESAGAGNTIYF,TGTGCCATCAGTGAGTCAGCAGGGGCTGGAAACACCATATATTTT